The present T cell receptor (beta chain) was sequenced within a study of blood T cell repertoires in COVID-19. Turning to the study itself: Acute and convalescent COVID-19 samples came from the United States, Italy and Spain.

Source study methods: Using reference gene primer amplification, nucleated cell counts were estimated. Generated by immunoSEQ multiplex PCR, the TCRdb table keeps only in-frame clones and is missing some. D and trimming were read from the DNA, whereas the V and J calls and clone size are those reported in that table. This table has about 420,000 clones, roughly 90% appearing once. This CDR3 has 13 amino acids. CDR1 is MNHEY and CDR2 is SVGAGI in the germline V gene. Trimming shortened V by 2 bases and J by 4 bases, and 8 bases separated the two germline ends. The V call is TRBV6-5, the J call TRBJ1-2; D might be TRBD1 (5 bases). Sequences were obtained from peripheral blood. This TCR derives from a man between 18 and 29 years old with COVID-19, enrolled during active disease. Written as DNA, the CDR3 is TGTGCCAGCAGTTACACAGGCCTCTATGGCTACACCTTC. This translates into CASSYTGLYGYTF.